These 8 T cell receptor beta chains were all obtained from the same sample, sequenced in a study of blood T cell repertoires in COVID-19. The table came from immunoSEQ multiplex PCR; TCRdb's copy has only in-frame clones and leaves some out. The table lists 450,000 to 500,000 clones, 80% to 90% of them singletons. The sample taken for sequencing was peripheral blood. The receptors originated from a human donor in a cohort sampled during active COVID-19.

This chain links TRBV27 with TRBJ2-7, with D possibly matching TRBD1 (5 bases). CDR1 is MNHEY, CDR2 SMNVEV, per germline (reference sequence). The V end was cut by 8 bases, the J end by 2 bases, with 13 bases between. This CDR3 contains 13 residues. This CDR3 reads CASGPTGPYEQYF. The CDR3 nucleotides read TGTGCCAGCGGACCCACAGGACCCTACGAGCAGTACTTC.

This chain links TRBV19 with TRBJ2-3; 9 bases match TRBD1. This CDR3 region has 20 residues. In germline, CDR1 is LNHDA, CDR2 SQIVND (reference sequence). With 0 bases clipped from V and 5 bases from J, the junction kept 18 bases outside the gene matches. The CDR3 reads CASSIDGRTGRTGAQDTQYF. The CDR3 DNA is TGTGCCAGTAGTATAGATGGGAGGACAGGGAGGACAGGGGCCCAAGATACGCAGTATTTT.

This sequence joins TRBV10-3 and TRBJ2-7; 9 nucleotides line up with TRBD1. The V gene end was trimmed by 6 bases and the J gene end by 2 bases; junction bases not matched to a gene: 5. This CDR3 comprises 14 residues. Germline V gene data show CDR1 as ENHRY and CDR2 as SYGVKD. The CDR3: CAIRKGTGTYEQYF. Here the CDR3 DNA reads TGTGCCATCAGAAAAGGGACAGGGACCTACGAGCAGTACTTC.

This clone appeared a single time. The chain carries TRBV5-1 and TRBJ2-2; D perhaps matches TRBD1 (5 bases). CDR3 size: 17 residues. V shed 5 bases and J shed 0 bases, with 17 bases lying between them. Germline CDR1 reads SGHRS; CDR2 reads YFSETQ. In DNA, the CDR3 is TGCGCCAGCAGTAATGACAGATTTGGGGCGAACACCGGGGAGCTGTTTTTT. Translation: CASSNDRFGANTGELFF.

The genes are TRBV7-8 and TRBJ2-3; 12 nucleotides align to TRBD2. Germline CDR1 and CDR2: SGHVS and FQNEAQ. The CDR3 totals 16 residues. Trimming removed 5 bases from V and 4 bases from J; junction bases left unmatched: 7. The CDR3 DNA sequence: TGTGCCAGCAGCCCACGACTAGCGGGAGAGTCAGATACGCAGTATTTT. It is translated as CASSPRLAGESDTQYF.

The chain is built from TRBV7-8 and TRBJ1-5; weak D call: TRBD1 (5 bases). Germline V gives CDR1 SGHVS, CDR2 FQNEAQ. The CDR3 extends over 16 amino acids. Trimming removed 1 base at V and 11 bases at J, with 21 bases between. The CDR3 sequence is CASSLVTGTVNAAQHF. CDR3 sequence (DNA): TGTGCCAGCAGCTTAGTTACCGGGACTGTCAATGCCGCCCAGCATTTT. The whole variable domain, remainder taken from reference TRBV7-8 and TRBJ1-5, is GAGVSQSPRYKVAKRGQDVALRCDPISGHVSLFWYQQALGQGPEFLTYFQNEAQLDKSGLPSDRFFAERPEGSVSTLKIQRTQQEDSAVYLCASSLVTGTVNAAQHFGDGTRLSIL.

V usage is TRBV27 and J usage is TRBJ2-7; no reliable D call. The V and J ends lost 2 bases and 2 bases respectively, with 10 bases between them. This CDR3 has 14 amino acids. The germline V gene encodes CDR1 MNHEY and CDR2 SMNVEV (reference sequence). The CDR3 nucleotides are TGTGCCAGCAGTTTAGCTTGGCGGACCTACGAGCAGTACTTC. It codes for CASSLAWRTYEQYF.

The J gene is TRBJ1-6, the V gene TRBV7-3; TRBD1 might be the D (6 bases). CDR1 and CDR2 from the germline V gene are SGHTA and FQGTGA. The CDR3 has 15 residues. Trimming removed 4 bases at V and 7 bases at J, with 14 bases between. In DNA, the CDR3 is TGTGCCAGCAGCTCTTCGAGGACAGTGAATTCACCCCTCCACTTT. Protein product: CASSSSRTVNSPLHF.